The clone carrying this TCR beta chain has only a few counts. No antigen is known for it. This entry is derived from a study of cytomegalovirus exposure and HLA in healthy donors. Primers: 60 Vbeta forward and 13 Jbeta reverse. TCRdb keeps only in-frame clones here, not all; method: immunoSEQ multiplex PCR. Among around 120,000 clones listed, 9.5% were seen once. The CDR3 has 14 residues. The germline V gene encodes CDR1 LNHDA and CDR2 SQIVND (reference sequence). Unmatched junction bases numbered 10, after V lost 6 bases and J lost 8 bases. Notes on the study in general: It was in a later analysis that TCR association rates were seen to vary by HLA locus, highest for DRB1 and lowest for HLA-C.

The origin of this receptor is a man aged 25-45 years in good health and CMV-seronegative. The material sequenced was PBMCs. The gene calls are TRBV19 and TRBJ2-3, with 8 bases matching TRBD2. The CDR3 is CASSRLALGPTQYF. The CDR3 nucleotides read TGTGCCAGTAGCAGACTAGCGCTGGGCCCTACGCAGTATTTT.